This is a list of T cell receptor beta chains from one sample in a study of cytomegalovirus exposure and HLA in healthy donors. TCRdb's copy holds only in-frame clones and misses some; the assay was immunoSEQ multiplex PCR. The sample yields roughly 86,000 clones, around 71% seen once. Sequenced sample: PBMCs. The receptors here all came from a man aged 55 to 70 in good health and CMV-seronegative. The CDR3 runs from the conserved cysteine through the conserved F or W. The D gene is left open where the match is weak. Rows may omit the clone size; those that give it use once, few, many or a size class.

TRBV6-4	TRBJ2-3	-	TRBD2	TGTGCCAGCAGTGTGGCGAGCGGGGGGAGCACAGATACGCAGTATTTT	CASSVASGGSTDTQYF
TRBV5-5	TRBJ1-4	-	TRBD1	TGTGCCAGCAGCCCCGACAGGGTGGTTGAAAAACTGTTTTTT	CASSPDRVVEKLFF
TRBV7-2	TRBJ1-5	-	TRBD1	TGTGCCAGCAGCTTAGGGACAGGGGGCCGTCGTAGGAATCAGCCCCAGCATTTT	CASSLGTGGRRRNQPQHF
TRBV5-1	TRBJ2-1	-	TRBD2	TGCGCCAGCAGCTCCCCTAGCGGGGGGACCAACAATGAGCAGTTCTTC	CASSSPSGGTNNEQFF
TRBV10-2	TRBJ1-5	-	TRBD1	TGCGCCAGCAGTGAACAGGGGGCATACCAGCCCCAGCATTTT	CASSEQGAYQPQHF
TRBV7-2	TRBJ2-5	-	TRBD2	TGTGCCAGCAGCGCCCCGGGACTAGCGGGGAAAGAGACCCAGTACTTC	CASSAPGLAGKETQYF
TRBV7-8	TRBJ2-7	-	-	TGTGCCAGCAGCTTAGGTAATGTCTACGAGCAGTACTTC	CASSLGNVYEQYF
TRBV15	TRBJ2-7	once	-	TGTGCCACCAGCAGAGATCGAGCGCCCGACTACGAGCAGTACTTC	CATSRDRAPDYEQYF
TRBV5-6	TRBJ1-5	-	-	TGTGCCAGCAGCTTGCGGGGTGGCAATCAGCCCCAGCATTTT	CASSLRGGNQPQHF
TRBV4-1	TRBJ2-7	-	TRBD2	TGCGCCAGCAGCCAAGAGGGACTAGCGGGAGTTCAGGTGCAGTACTTC	CASSQEGLAGVQVQYF
TRBV5-1	TRBJ2-7	-	-	TGCGCCAGCAGCCTGACGGGGGTCTCCTACGAGCAGTACTTC	CASSLTGVSYEQYF
TRBV10-1	TRBJ2-2	-	TRBD1	TGCGCCAGCAGTGAGGATCCGACAGGGGGGGACACCGGGGAGCTGTTTTTT	CASSEDPTGGDTGELFF
TRBV5-1	TRBJ2-1	once	-	TGCGCCAGCAGACTAGCTGGGACCCACTACAATGAGCAGTTCTTC	CASRLAGTHYNEQFF
TRBV7-2	TRBJ2-1	-	-	TGTGCCAGCAGCCCGGGGACTGGATACAATGAGCAGTTCTTC	CASSPGTGYNEQFF
TRBV28	TRBJ1-1	few	-	TGTGCCAGCAGTTTTCGACATGACACTGAAGCTTTCTTT	CASSFRHDTEAFF
TRBV28	TRBJ1-2	few	-	TGTGCCAGCAGGGAACGACAGGAAGATGGCTACACCTTC	CASRERQEDGYTF
TRBV5-6	TRBJ1-5	-	TRBD1	TGTGCCAGCAGCTTGTTGGGACAGGATAGCAATCAGCCCCAGCATTTT	CASSLLGQDSNQPQHF
TRBV28	TRBJ2-2	once	TRBD1	TGTGCCAGCAGTTTAGAGGGGGCGCCCCCCGGGGAGCTGTTTTTT	CASSLEGAPPGELFF
TRBV7-9	TRBJ1-4	-	-	TGTGCCAGCAGCCAAGGGGCCGGGCAGGGTGAAAAACTGTTTTTT	CASSQGAGQGEKLFF
TRBV25-1	TRBJ1-1	once	-	TGTGCCAGCAGTGAATGGGGTGGGCGGCGGGCTGAAGCTTTCTTT	CASSEWGGRRAEAFF
TRBV2	TRBJ1-1	-	-	TGTGCCAGTGGTGCGGGGAACACTGAAGCTTTCTTT	CASGAGNTEAFF
TRBV6-5	TRBJ2-1	-	TRBD2	TGTGCCAGCGGCTACTCTAGCGGGAGGGTGAATGAGCAGTTCTTC	CASGYSSGRVNEQFF
TRBV5-1	TRBJ2-5	few	-	TGCGCCAGCAGCCTAGCGACACGGCTTGGGGGTTTTGAGACCCAGTACTTC	CASSLATRLGGFETQYF
TRBV4-2	TRBJ2-5	-	TRBD2	TGTGCCAGCAGCCAGGGACTAGCGGGGCTCCAAGAGACCCAGTACTTC	CASSQGLAGLQETQYF
TRBV5-4	TRBJ2-7	-	TRBD1	TGTGCCAGCGGAGGGACAGGCGAAGAGCAGTACTTC	CASGGTGEEQYF
TRBV27	TRBJ1-1	-	-	TGTGCCAGCACGGGGGAGAACACTGAAGCTTTCTTT	CASTGENTEAFF
TRBV21-1	TRBJ2-7	-	-	TGTGCCAGCAGCAAAGGAGGGGGGGCGGTCGAGCAGTACTTC	CASSKGGGAVEQYF
TRBV25-1	TRBJ2-4	-	-	TGTGCCAGCAGTGATAATCAGGGCCAGAAAAACATTCAGTACTTC	CASSDNQGQKNIQYF
TRBV6-1	TRBJ1-4	-	TRBD1	TGTGCCAGCAGTGAGGGACAGGGGAATGAAAAACTGTTTTTT	CASSEGQGNEKLFF
TRBV9	TRBJ1-6	-	TRBD1	TGTGCCAGCAGCGTTGACAGGGATTCACCCCTCCACTTT	CASSVDRDSPLHF
TRBV6-1	TRBJ1-2	once	TRBD1	TGTGCCAGCAGTGAAGCGCGTGGACAGGAGTTATATGGCTACACCTTC	CASSEARGQELYGYTF
TRBV6-1	TRBJ2-7	-	TRBD1	TGTGCCAGCAGCATGTCGACAGGGTACGAGCAGTACTTC	CASSMSTGYEQYF
TRBV2	TRBJ2-2	-	-	TGTGCCAGCACCCCTCAGGGTCTCTCTGCGAACACCGGGGAGCTGTTTTTT	CASTPQGLSANTGELFF
TRBV21-1	TRBJ1-5	-	-	TGTGCCAGCAGCAAAGGTCGGCAGGGCAATCAGCCCCAGCATTTT	CASSKGRQGNQPQHF
TRBV5-6	TRBJ1-1	-	-	TGTGCCAGCAGCCTACAGGCCCTCTCCGGGGCTTTCTTT	CASSLQALSGAFF
TRBV29-1	TRBJ2-2	-	-	TGCAGCGTTGAAGTCGGGGGCACCGGGGAGCTGTTTTTT	CSVEVGGTGELFF
TRBV7-2	TRBJ1-1	-	TRBD1	TGTGCCAGCAGCTTAGCGCCGGGACAGGGGGGTCAGGCTTTCTTT	CASSLAPGQGGQAFF
TRBV5-1	TRBJ2-1	-	TRBD1	TGCGCCAGCAGCCCCGGGACAGGAAACTCCTACAATGAGCAGTTCTTC	CASSPGTGNSYNEQFF
TRBV5-6	TRBJ2-2	-	TRBD1	TGTGCCAGCAGCTCCCCCGGGACAGGGACCGGGGAGCTGTTTTTT	CASSSPGTGTGELFF
TRBV28	TRBJ1-4	few	-	TGTGCCAGCAGGACGGGTAATGAAAAACTGTTTTTT	CASRTGNEKLFF
TRBV7-9	TRBJ1-4	-	-	TGTGCCAGCAGCTTAGTAGGGGAGGGGGTTGAAAAACTGTTTTTT	CASSLVGEGVEKLFF
TRBV5-1	TRBJ1-2	once	TRBD1	TGCGCCAGCAGCTTGGTCGAGACAGGGTCCTATGGCTACACCTTC	CASSLVETGSYGYTF
TRBV4-3	TRBJ2-3	once	TRBD2	TGCGCCAGCAGCCAAGATCGGGGTTCCCCGGGACTAGCGGATCCAGATACGCAGTATTTT	CASSQDRGSPGLADPDTQYF